This TCR beta chain derives from a study of T cell repertoires in cytomegalovirus infection. The CDR3 runs to 14 residues. In germline, CDR1 is SGHAT, CDR2 FQDESV (reference sequence). Details on this clonotype: What it recognizes is unknown. A read error is possible here, since a much larger clone lies one base away.

TCRdb called the reads again in MiXCR, with one record for every CDR3 protein. The sample includes 250,000 to 300,000 distinct CDR3 sequences, 20% to 25% of them seen just once. Study-wide results and caveats: CMV-specific HLA-C-restricted TCR beta clonotypes dominated the ex vivo response. Cumulated frequencies of public TCR beta families served to identify carriers of CMV plus the relevant HLA.

The receptor's source is a human donor in good health (CMV status not recorded). Some clones in this sample may be carry-over from other donors' samples. The material sequenced was cultured PBMCs, taken from culture after CMV antigen stimulation. The V gene is TRBV11-1, the J gene TRBJ2-1; 7 nucleotides match TRBD2. The CDR3 reads CASRRLAWANEQSF. DNA for the CDR3: TGTGCCAGCAGGAGACTAGCTTGGGCCAATGAGCAGTCCTTC.